This passage covers 21 T cell receptor beta chains from one sample sequenced in a study of vaccination effects on CD4 cells after COVID-19. Using immunoSEQ multiplex PCR, the repertoire was profiled, and TCRdb retains in-frame clones only, with some absent. The table has 65,000 to 90,000 clones, 73% seen once. No antigen has been assigned to these receptors. Cultured cells yielded isolated CD4+ T cells after approximately nine days. Two doses of either BNT162b2 or mRNA-1273 were given to each participant. The sequencing used CD4+ T cells from PBMCs cultured without peptide, collected after COVID-19 vaccination. Receptor source: a human donor who received a COVID-19 vaccine.

V gene TRBV5-1 combines with J gene TRBJ2-2, with D possibly being TRBD1 (6 bases). The CDR3 is made up of 13 amino acids. Looked up from germline, CDR1 is SGHRS and CDR2 is YFSETQ. V shed 4 bases and J shed 6 bases, with 10 bases lying between them. In DNA, the CDR3 is TGCGCCAGCAGCACCTCAGGGGCCGGGGAGCTGTTTTTT. Its translation is CASSTSGAGELFF. Using reference TRBV5-1 and TRBJ2-2 for the parts outside the CDR3, the full variable domain is KAGVTQTPRYLIKTRGQQVTLSCSPISGHRSVSWYQQTPGQGLQFLFEYFSETQRNKGNFPGRFSGRQFSNSRSEMNVSTLELGDSALYLCASSTSGAGELFFGEGSRLTVL.

The table lists this clone with a few counts. This chain uses TRBV9 with TRBJ2-1, with 7 bases identical to TRBD1. The germline V gene encodes CDR1 SGDLS and CDR2 YYNGEE. This CDR3 is 16 amino acids long. V trimming: 0 bases; J trimming: 3 bases; junction bases outside the gene matches: 6. Here the CDR3 reads CASSVGRGPRYNEQFF. DNA of the CDR3: TGTGCCAGCAGCGTAGGAAGGGGGCCCCGCTACAATGAGCAGTTCTTC.

The chain is built from TRBV5-6 and TRBJ1-2; D is perhaps TRBD1 (6 bases). The germline V gene has CDR1 SGHDT and CDR2 YYEEEE. CDR3 length equals 13 residues. Deletions cut 4 bases from V and 4 bases from J, with 11 bases between. The CDR3, as DNA: TGTGCCAGCAGCCCAGGGGAGGCCTATGGCTACACCTTC. Translated, it gives CASSPGEAYGYTF.

As to this clone: It may be a read error: a sequence one base away is much more abundant. Other DNA sequences in this sample translate to the same CDR3. This chain links TRBV29-1 with TRBJ1-1; 9 bases map to TRBD1. This CDR3 has 12 amino acids. Germline CDR1 is SQVTM and CDR2 is ANQGSEA. Trimming cost V 6 bases and J 1 base; bases outside gene matches: 0. Here the CDR3 reads CSVDRGNTEAFF. The CDR3 bases are TGCAGCGTGGACAGGGGGAACACTGAAGCTTTCTTT. The entire variable domain, with the rest obtained from reference TRBV29-1 and TRBJ1-1, is as follows: SAVISQKPSRDICQRGTSLTIQCQVDSQVTMMFWYRQQPGQSLTLIATANQGSEATYESGFVIDKFPISRPNLTFSTLTVSNMSPEDSSIYLCSVDRGNTEAFFGQGTRLTVV.

The V call is TRBV9, the J call TRBJ1-3; 10 bases are shared with TRBD1. Unmatched junction bases numbered 5, after V lost 3 bases and J lost 2 bases. Germline V lookup: CDR1 SGDLS, CDR2 YYNGEE. CDR3 size: 16 residues. The CDR3 reads CASSAKDRGTGNTIYF. Written as DNA, the CDR3 is TGTGCCAGCAGCGCTAAGGACAGGGGGACTGGAAACACCATATATTTT. Complete variable domain (other parts from reference TRBV9 and TRBJ1-3): DSGVTQTPKHLITATGQRVTLRCSPRSGDLSVYWYQQSLDQGLQFLIQYYNGEERAKGNILERFSAQQFPDLHSELNLSSLELGDSALYFCASSAKDRGTGNTIYFGEGSWLTVV.

The chain couples TRBV5-8 to TRBJ2-4; D gene unclear. The CDR3 is made up of 15 amino acids. V lost 1 base, J lost 5 bases, and 13 bases lay in between. Germline values: CDR1 SGHTS, CDR2 YDEGEE. CDR3 amino acids: CASSLRSWYENIQYF. CDR3 nucleotide sequence: TGTGCCAGCAGCTTGCGGAGTTGGTATGAAAACATTCAGTACTTC. Combining the CDR3 with reference TRBV5-8 and TRBJ2-4 gives the whole variable domain EAGVTQSPTHLIKTRGQQATLRCSPISGHTSVYWYQQALGLGLQFLLWYDEGEERNRGNFPPRFSGRQFPNYSSELNVNALELEDSALYLCASSLRSWYENIQYFGAGTRLSVL.

CDR3 coding DNA: TGTGCCAGTAGAGGGACAGGTTATTCAAAATCCTACGAGCAGTACGTC. Protein sequence: CASRGTGYSKSYEQYV. The rearrangement links TRBV19 to TRBJ2-7; 8 bases match TRBD1. Germline V gene sequence: CDR1 LNHDA, CDR2 SQIVND (reference sequence). V shed 6 bases, J shed 1 base, and the junction held 11 bases outside the gene matches. This CDR3 spans 16 amino acids.

The V and J genes are TRBV19 and TRBJ2-3, with 10 bases lining up with TRBD1. This CDR3 has 16 residues. V lost 9 bases, J lost 0 bases, and 9 bases stayed unmatched. Germline assignment: CDR1 LNHDA and CDR2 SQIVND (reference sequence). The chain's CDR3 is CASRDRGRLSTDTQYF. The CDR3 region has the DNA TGTGCCAGCCGTGACAGGGGGCGCCTAAGCACAGATACGCAGTATTTT.

The V and J genes are TRBV7-9 and TRBJ1-2; D is unclear. The germline gives CDR1 SEHNR, CDR2 FQNEAQ (reference sequence). With 2 bases removed from V and 2 bases from J, the gap between germline ends came to 9 bases. The CDR3 covers 14 residues. In DNA form, the CDR3 reads TGTGCCAGCAGCTTAAGTTGGCGGAACTATGGCTACACCTTC. This translates into CASSLSWRNYGYTF.

The chain is built from TRBV15 and TRBJ2-3; TRBD1 might be the D (6 bases). The germline CDR1 and CDR2 sequences are LNHNV and YYDKDF (reference sequence). V was cut by 0 bases and J by 3 bases, with 13 bases left in between. The CDR3 loop spans 16 amino acids. The CDR3 region has the DNA TGTGCCACCAGCAGAGACCCCGCCAGGGGAACAGATACGCAGTATTTT. Amino acids: CATSRDPARGTDTQYF.

The chain is built from TRBV7-2 and TRBJ2-1; unclear D gene. Germline V gives CDR1 SGHTA, CDR2 FQGNSA. V lost 0 bases and J lost 3, with 18 bases in between. The CDR3 contains 18 residues. The CDR3 DNA sequence: TGTGCCAGCAGCTTAGCGAATTCTGGGATAACATACTACAATGAGCAGTTCTTC. It yields the protein CASSLANSGITYYNEQFF.

The chain links TRBV7-2 to TRBJ2-1, with D perhaps matching TRBD2 (6 bases). Trimming left V 3 bases short and J 0 bases short, with 9 bases between. The CDR3 sequence is 15 residues long. The germline V gene encodes CDR1 SGHTA and CDR2 FQGNSA. Written as DNA, the CDR3 is TGTGCCAGCAGCTTTGCGGGGAGCTCCTACAATGAGCAGTTCTTC. Its translation: CASSFAGSSYNEQFF.

The chain uses TRBV7-2 and TRBJ1-1; D is possibly TRBD1 (6 bases). Trimming took 1 base from V and 2 from J, leaving 8 bases between them. This CDR3 spans 14 amino acids. CDR1 is SGHTA and CDR2 is FQGNSA in the germline V gene. CDR3 residues: CASSLVTGNTEAFF. In DNA form, the CDR3 reads TGTGCCAGCAGCTTAGTGACAGGTAACACTGAAGCTTTCTTT. Full variable domain (outside the CDR3, taken from reference TRBV7-2 and TRBJ1-1): GAGVSQSPSNKVTEKGKDVELRCDPISGHTALYWYRQSLGQGLEFLIYFQGNSAPDKSGLPSDRFSAERTGGSVSTLTIQRTQQEDSAVYLCASSLVTGNTEAFFGQGTRLTVV.

The rearrangement uses TRBV6-5 and TRBJ1-1; TRBD1 matches 8 bases. The CDR3 has 15 amino acids. The germline CDR1 and CDR2 sequences are MNHEY and SVGAGI. V shed 4 bases and J 2 bases; nucleotides not matched to a gene: 6. The DNA of the CDR3 is TGTGCCAGCAGTTCCTACGGGACAGGCAACACTGAAGCTTTCTTT. Encoded protein: CASSSYGTGNTEAFF.

The V call is TRBV10-3, the J call TRBJ2-2; D gene ambiguous. In germline, CDR1 is ENHRY, CDR2 SYGVKD. V was pared by 3 bases and J by 1 base, with 9 bases between. This CDR3 is 15 amino acids long. CDR3 coding DNA: TGTGCCATCAGTGATGGCGTCAAGAACACCGGGGAGCTGTTTTTT. This sequence encodes CAISDGVKNTGELFF.

This chain connects TRBV6-5 to TRBJ2-1; no firm D call. V was cut by 5 bases and J by 7 bases, with 12 bases left in between. The CDR3 spans 13 residues. Germline lookup yields CDR1 MNHEY and CDR2 SVGAGI. This CDR3 is CASSTTGRNEQFF. The CDR3 DNA follows: TGTGCCAGCAGTACTACCGGGCGAAATGAGCAGTTCTTC.

The gene calls are TRBV10-3 and TRBJ2-5; 10 bases align to TRBD1. Germline values: CDR1 ENHRY, CDR2 SYGVKD. The CDR3 is 16 residues long. V gave up 6 bases and J gave up 3 bases; unmatched junction bases: 10. The CDR3 region is CAIRGGDRGSKETQYF. CDR3 in DNA: TGTGCCATCAGGGGGGGGGACAGGGGTTCCAAAGAGACCCAGTACTTC.

The J gene is TRBJ1-2, the V gene TRBV13; 8 bases agree with TRBD1. Per the germline V gene, CDR1 is PRHDT and CDR2 is FYEKMQ (reference sequence). This CDR3 comprises 20 residues. The V segment lost 5 bases and the J segment 2 bases; nucleotides outside the gene matches: 22. CDR3 sequence (DNA): TGTGCCAGCAGCCACCACGTTTCACCGGGACAGGTGGGAGACAACTATGGCTACACCTTC. Encoded protein: CASSHHVSPGQVGDNYGYTF.

The CDR3 DNA sequence: TGTGCCAGCAGCGTTTCACTAGCGGGGGGGCCAGGTGAGCAGTTCTTC. Residues: CASSVSLAGGPGEQFF. This rearrangement joins TRBV2 to TRBJ2-1, with 13 bases fitting TRBD2. Trimming removed 6 bases from V and 9 bases from J; junction bases left unmatched: 11. Germline V gene lookup returns CDR1 SNHLY and CDR2 FYNNEI. CDR3 size: 16 residues.

The J gene is TRBJ1-5, the V gene TRBV19; tentatively, D is TRBD1 (5 bases). Germline CDR1 LNHDA, CDR2 SQIVND (reference sequence). V lost 7 bases and J lost 5, with 12 bases in between. The CDR3 has 13 residues. CDR3 nucleotide sequence: TGTGCCAGTACCGACACGACAGATCAGCCCCAGCATTTT. Encoded protein: CASTDTTDQPQHF.

This chain uses TRBV30 with TRBJ1-2, with 8 bases lining up with TRBD1. The V and J ends lost 1 base and 7 bases, in that order; junction bases with no gene match: 8. This CDR3 spans 14 amino acids. Germline V gives CDR1 GTSNPN, CDR2 SVGIG (reference sequence). The CDR3 spells CAWSGLQGVGGYTF. The CDR3 bases are TGTGCCTGGAGTGGCCTACAGGGGGTGGGTGGCTACACCTTC.